This TCR beta chain was sequenced in a study of shared clonotypes between healthy human individuals. At the level of the study: The plates for each donor numbered three CD4 naive, three CD4 memory, two CD8 naive and one CD8 memory. Study results and limitations: Memory subsets generally showed lower estimated richness than naive subsets. Specimens sampled were limited to blood, with tissue repertoires likely differing. When compared with the clonotypes that were shared by all four sorted-subset donors, the non-shared clonotypes turned out to have lower generation probabilities.

On this clone itself: Its antigen is undetermined.

CD45RO-negative CD8 cells positively selected for CCR7 made up the naive population, which excluded terminally differentiated effector memory CD45RA+ cells. Method: immunoSEQ multiplex PCR; TCRdb's copy keeps in-frame clones and lacks some. Here the sample spans about 2.2 million clones, around 93% being singletons. The germline gives CDR1 LNHDA, CDR2 SQIVND (reference sequence). The CDR3 has 13 amino acids. V was shortened by 4 bases and J by 6 bases, with 12 bases between the two germline ends. The chain uses TRBV19 and TRBJ1-2; weak D call: TRBD1 (6 bases). Sequencing was performed on naive CD8+ T cells from PBMCs. This TCR derives from a man in his late teens or twenties in good health. Some clones in this sample may be carry-over from other donors' samples. For the CDR3, the DNA is TGTGCCAGTAGTAACAGGGCCCGCGATGGCTACACCTTC. Its protein is CASSNRARDGYTF.